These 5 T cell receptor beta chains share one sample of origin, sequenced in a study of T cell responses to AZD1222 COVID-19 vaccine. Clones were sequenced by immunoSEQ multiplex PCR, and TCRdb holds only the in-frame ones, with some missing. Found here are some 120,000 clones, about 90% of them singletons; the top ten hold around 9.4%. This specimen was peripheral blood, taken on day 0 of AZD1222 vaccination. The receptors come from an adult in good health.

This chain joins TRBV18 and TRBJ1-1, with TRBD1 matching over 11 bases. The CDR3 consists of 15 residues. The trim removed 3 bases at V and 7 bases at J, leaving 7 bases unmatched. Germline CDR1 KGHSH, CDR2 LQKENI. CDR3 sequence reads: CASSPSRDRGGEAFF. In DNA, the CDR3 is TGTGCCAGCTCACCGTCCCGGGACAGGGGGGGTGAAGCTTTCTTT.

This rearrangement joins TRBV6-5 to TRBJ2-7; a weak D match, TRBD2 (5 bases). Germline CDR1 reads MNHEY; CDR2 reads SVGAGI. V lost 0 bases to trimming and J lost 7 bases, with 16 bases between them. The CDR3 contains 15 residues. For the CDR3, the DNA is TGTGCCAGCAGTTACTCGATCCGGGGATCGGGGGAGCAGTACTTC. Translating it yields CASSYSIRGSGEQYF.

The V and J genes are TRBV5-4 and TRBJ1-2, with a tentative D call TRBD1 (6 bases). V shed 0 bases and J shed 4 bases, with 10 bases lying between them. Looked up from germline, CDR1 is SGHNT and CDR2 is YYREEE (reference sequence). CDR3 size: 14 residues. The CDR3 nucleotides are TGTGCCAGCAGCTTGGGGGGGGCGGCCTATGGCTACACCTTC. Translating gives CASSLGGAAYGYTF.

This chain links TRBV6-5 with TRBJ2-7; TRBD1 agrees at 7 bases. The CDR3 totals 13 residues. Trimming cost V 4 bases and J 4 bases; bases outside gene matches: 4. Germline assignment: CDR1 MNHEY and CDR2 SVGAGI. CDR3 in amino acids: CASSSGGEYEQYF. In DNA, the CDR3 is TGTGCCAGCAGTTCAGGGGGTGAATACGAGCAGTACTTC.

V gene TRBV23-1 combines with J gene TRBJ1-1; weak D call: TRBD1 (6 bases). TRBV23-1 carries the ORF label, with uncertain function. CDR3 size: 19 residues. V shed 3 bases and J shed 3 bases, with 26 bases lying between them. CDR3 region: CASSQAAGHLRRGDTEAFF. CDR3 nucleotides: TGCGCCAGCAGTCAGGCCGCGGGACACCTTAGGAGAGGGGACACTGAAGCTTTCTTT.